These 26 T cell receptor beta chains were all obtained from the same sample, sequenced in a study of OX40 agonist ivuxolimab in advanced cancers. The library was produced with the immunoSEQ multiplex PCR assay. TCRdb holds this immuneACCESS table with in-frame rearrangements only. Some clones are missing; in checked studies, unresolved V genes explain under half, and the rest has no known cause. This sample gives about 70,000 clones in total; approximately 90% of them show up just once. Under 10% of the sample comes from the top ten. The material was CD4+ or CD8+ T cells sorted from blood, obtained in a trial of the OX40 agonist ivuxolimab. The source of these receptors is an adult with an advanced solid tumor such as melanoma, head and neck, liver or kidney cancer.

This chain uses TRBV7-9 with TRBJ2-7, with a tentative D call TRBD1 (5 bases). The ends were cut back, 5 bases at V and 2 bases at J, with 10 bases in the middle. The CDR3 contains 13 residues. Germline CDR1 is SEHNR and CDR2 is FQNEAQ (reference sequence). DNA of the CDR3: TGTGCCAGCAGCCCGACAGACACCTACGAGCAGTACTTC. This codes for CASSPTDTYEQYF.

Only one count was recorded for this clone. As DNA, the CDR3 is TGTGCCTGGGGAGGACAGGGGGAAGGAAATAATGAAAAACTGTTTTTT. It encodes CAWGGQGEGNNEKLFF. The chain uses TRBV30 and TRBJ1-4, with 10 positions matching TRBD1. The germline gives CDR1 GTSNPN, CDR2 SVGIG (reference sequence). This CDR3 spans 16 amino acids. The junction had 10 bases not matched to a gene; V was cut back by 5 bases and J by 4 bases.

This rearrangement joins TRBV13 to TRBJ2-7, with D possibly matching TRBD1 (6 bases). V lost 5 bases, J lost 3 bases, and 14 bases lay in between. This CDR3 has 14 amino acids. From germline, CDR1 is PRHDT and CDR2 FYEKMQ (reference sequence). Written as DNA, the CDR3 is TGTGCCAGCAGCATAAACAGGGTAAACTACGAGCAGTACTTC. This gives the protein CASSINRVNYEQYF.

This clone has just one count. The CDR3 DNA reads as TGTGCCAGCAGCGTACAAGGGGACGGGGAGCTGTTTTTT. Its translation: CASSVQGDGELFF. The chain recombines TRBV9 with TRBJ2-2; TRBD1 is a possible D gene (5 bases). V was pared by 1 base and J by 7 bases, with 8 bases between. This CDR3 has 13 residues. Germline CDR1 is SGDLS and CDR2 is YYNGEE.

DNA of the CDR3: TGTGCCAGCAGCCCCGGGGGGGCCTTGGGGGGAAACACCATATATTTT. Amino acid sequence: CASSPGGALGGNTIYF. This chain joins TRBV7-8 and TRBJ1-3, with D maybe TRBD1 (6 bases). Germline assignment: CDR1 SGHVS and CDR2 FQNEAQ. CDR3 length equals 16 residues. V lost 5 bases and J lost 4, with 18 bases in between.

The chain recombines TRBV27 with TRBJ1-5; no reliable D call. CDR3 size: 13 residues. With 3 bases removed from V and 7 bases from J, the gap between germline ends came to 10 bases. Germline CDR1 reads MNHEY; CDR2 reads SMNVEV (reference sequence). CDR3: CASSFGSDQPQHF. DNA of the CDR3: TGTGCCAGCAGTTTTGGGTCCGACCAGCCCCAGCATTTT.

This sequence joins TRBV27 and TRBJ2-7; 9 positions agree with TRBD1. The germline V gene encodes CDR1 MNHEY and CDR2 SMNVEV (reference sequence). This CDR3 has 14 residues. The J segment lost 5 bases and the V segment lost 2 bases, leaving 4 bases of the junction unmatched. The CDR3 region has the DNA TGTGCCAGCAGTTTAAGGGGACAGGGCGACGAGCAGTACTTC. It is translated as CASSLRGQGDEQYF.

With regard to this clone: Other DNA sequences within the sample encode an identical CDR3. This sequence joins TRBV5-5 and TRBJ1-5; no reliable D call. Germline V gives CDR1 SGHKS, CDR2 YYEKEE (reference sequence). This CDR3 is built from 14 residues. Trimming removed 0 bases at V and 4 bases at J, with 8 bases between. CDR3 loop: CASSLASENQPQHF. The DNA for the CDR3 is TGTGCCAGCAGCTTGGCGTCAGAGAATCAGCCCCAGCATTTT. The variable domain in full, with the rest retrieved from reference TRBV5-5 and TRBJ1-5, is DAGVTQSPTHLIKTRGQQVTLRCSPISGHKSVSWYQQVLGQGPQFIFQYYEKEERGRGNFPDRFSARQFPNYSSELNVNALLLGDSALYLCASSLASENQPQHFGDGTRLSIL.

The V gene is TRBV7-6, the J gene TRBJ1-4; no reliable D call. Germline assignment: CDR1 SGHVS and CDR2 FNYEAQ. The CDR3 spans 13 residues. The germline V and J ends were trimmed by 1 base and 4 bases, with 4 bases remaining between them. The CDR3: CASSLGVNEKLFF. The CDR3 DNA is TGTGCCAGCAGCTTAGGGGTTAATGAAAAACTGTTTTTT.

CDR3 nucleotide sequence: TGTGCCAGCAGCCAAGATATCGGACAGGGACAAGGCTACACCTTC. This gives the protein CASSQDIGQGQGYTF. The J gene is TRBJ1-2, the V gene TRBV14, with 8 positions matching TRBD1. Trimming removed 0 bases from V and 8 bases from J; junction bases left unmatched: 8. This CDR3 contains 15 residues. Germline loops: CDR1 SGHDN, CDR2 FVKESK. The full variable domain, rest sourced from reference TRBV14 and TRBJ1-2, is EAGVTQFPSHSVIEKGQTVTLRCDPISGHDNLYWYRRVMGKEIKFLLHFVKESKQDESGMPNNRFLAERTGGTYSTLKVQPAELEDSGVYFCASSQDIGQGQGYTFGSGTRLTVV.

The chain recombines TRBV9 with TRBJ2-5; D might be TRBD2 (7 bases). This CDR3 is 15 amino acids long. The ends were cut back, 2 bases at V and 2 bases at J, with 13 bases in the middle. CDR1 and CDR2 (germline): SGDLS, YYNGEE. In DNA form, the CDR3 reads TGTGCCAGCAGCGTCGCGGGGGCCTTTCAAGAGACCCAGTACTTC. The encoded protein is CASSVAGAFQETQYF.

The CDR3 bases are TGTGCCAGCAGTGGGCTCAGTGGGGGCGGGGGGGCCCACTACAATGAGCAGTTCTTC. Residues: CASSGLSGGGGAHYNEQFF. The chain recombines TRBV2 with TRBJ2-1, with 9 bases that match TRBD2. The CDR3 sequence is 19 residues long. Unmatched junction bases numbered 16, after V lost 4 bases and J lost 3 bases. Looked up from germline, CDR1 is SNHLY and CDR2 is FYNNEI. The full variable domain, in which reference TRBV2 and TRBJ2-1 provide the parts outside the CDR3, is EPEVTQTPSHQVTQMGQEVILRCVPISNHLYFYWYRQILGQKVEFLVSFYNNEISEKSEIFDDQFSVERPDGSNFTLKIRSTKLEDSAMYFCASSGLSGGGGAHYNEQFFGPGTRLTVL.

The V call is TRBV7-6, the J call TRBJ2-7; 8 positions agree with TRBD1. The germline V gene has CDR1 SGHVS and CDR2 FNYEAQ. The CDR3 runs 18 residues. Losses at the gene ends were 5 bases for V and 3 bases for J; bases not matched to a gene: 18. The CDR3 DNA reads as TGTGCCAGCAGCCACGACCCTGGAGGGGGGACAGGTGGCTACGAGCAGTACTTC. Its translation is CASSHDPGGGTGGYEQYF.

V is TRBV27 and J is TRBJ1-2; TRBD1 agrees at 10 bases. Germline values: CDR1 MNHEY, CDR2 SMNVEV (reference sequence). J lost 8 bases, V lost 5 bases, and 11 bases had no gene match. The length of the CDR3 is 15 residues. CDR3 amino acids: CASSPYPGTGDGYTF. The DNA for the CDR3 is TGTGCCAGCAGTCCTTACCCCGGGACAGGGGACGGCTACACCTTC.

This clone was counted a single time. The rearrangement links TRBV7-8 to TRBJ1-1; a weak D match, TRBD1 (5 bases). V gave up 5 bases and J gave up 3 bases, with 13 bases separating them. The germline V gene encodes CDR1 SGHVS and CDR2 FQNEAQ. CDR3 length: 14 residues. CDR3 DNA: TGTGCCAGCAGCGGGGCGTCGGGGGACACTGAAGCTTTCTTT. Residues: CASSGASGDTEAFF.

The CDR3 spells CASSTYSGDLEQYF. The CDR3 nucleotides are TGTGCCAGCAGCACTTATTCGGGGGACCTCGAGCAGTACTTC. The chain joins TRBV9 to TRBJ2-7; the D gene is possibly TRBD2 (6 bases). V dropped 4 bases and J dropped 6 bases, with 17 bases sitting between them. The germline gives CDR1 SGDLS, CDR2 YYNGEE. This CDR3 comprises 14 residues.

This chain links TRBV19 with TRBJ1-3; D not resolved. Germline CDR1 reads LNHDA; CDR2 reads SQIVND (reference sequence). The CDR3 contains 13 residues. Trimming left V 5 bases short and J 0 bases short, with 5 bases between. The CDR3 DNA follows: TGTGCCAGTAGTGTTCTCTCTGGAAACACCATATATTTT. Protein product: CASSVLSGNTIYF.

This CDR3 is CASSYYRLGTEAFF. CDR3 nucleotide sequence: TGTGCCAGCAGTTATTACCGACTGGGGACTGAAGCTTTCTTT. The chain recombines TRBV6-5 with TRBJ1-1; D call uncertain. CDR1 is MNHEY and CDR2 is SVGAGI in the germline V gene. This CDR3 is 14 amino acids long. V dropped 3 bases and J dropped 5 bases, with 13 bases sitting between them.

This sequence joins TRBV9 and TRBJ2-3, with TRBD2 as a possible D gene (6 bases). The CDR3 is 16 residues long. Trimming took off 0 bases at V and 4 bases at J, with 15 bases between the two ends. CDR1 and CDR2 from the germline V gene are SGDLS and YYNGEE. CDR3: CASSVEGTGGPDTQYF. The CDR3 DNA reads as TGTGCCAGCAGCGTAGAAGGGACTGGAGGCCCAGATACGCAGTATTTT.

CDR3 region: CASSLLRGQPQTGELFF. The CDR3 DNA sequence: TGTGCCAGCAGCTTATTGAGGGGGCAGCCACAAACCGGGGAGCTGTTTTTT. The rearrangement joins TRBV7-9 to TRBJ2-2, with TRBD1 matching over 7 bases. The CDR3 sequence is 17 residues long. J gave up 5 bases and V 2 bases, and 11 bases lay outside the gene matches. Per the germline V gene, CDR1 is SEHNR and CDR2 is FQNEAQ (reference sequence).

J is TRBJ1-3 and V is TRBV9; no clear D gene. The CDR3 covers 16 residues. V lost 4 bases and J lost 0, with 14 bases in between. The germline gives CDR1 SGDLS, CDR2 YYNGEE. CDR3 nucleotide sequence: TGTGCCAGCAGCTCCCCGTGGGAGAGCTCTGGAAACACCATATATTTT. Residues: CASSSPWESSGNTIYF.

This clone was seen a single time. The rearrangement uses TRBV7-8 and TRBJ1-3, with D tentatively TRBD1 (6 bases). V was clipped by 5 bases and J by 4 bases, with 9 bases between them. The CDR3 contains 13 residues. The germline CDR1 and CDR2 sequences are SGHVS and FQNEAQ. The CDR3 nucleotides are TGTGCCAGCAGCCGAGGGGGAGGAAACACCATATATTTT. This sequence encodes CASSRGGGNTIYF.

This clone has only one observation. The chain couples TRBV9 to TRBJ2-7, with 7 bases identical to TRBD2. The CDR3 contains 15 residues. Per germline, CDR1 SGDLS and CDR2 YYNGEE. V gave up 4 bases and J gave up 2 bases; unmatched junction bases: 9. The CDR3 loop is CASSPRRGGTYEQYF. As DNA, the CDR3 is TGTGCCAGCAGCCCACGGCGCGGGGGAACCTACGAGCAGTACTTC.

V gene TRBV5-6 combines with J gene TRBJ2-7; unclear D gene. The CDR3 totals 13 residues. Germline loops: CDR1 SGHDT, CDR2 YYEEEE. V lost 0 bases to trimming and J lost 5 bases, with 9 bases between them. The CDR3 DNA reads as TGTGCCAGCAGCTTGGGCACTCCAAACGAGCAGTACTTC. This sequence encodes CASSLGTPNEQYF.

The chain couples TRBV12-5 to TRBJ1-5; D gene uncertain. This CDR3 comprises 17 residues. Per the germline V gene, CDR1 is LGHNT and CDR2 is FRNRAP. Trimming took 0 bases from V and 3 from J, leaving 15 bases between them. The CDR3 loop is CASGLVDGSIDNQPQHF. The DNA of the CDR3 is TGTGCTAGTGGTTTGGTGGACGGTTCAATAGACAATCAGCCCCAGCATTTT. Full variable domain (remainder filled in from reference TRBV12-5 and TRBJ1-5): DARVTQTPRHKVTEMGQEVTMRCQPILGHNTVFWYRQTMMQGLELLAYFRNRAPLDDSGMPKDRFSAEMPDATLATLKIQPSEPRDSAVYFCASGLVDGSIDNQPQHFGDGTRLSIL.

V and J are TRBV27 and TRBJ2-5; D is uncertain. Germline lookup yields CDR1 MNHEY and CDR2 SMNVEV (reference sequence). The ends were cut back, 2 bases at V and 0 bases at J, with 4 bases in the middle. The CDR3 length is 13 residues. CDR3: CASSLLNQETQYF. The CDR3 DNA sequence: TGTGCCAGCAGTTTACTTAACCAAGAGACCCAGTACTTC.